The 8 T cell receptor beta chains in this list originate from one sample, sequenced in a study of T cell changes during pregnancy in multiple sclerosis. TCRdb keeps only in-frame clones here, not all; method: immunoSEQ multiplex PCR. The profile shows about 40,000 clones, about 90% of them singletons. The source was CD4+ T cells from peripheral blood mononuclear cells, collected before pregnancy. The source of these receptors is a female donor with multiple sclerosis, enrolled in a pregnancy study.

The rearrangement joins TRBV7-7 to TRBJ2-5; the D gene is possibly TRBD1 (6 bases). V was clipped by 5 bases and J by 1 base, with 14 bases between them. The CDR3 totals 15 residues. CDR1 and CDR2 from the germline V gene are SSHAT and FNYEAQ (reference sequence). CDR3 amino acids: CASSPGALAQETQYF. CDR3 in DNA: TGTGCCAGCAGCCCAGGGGCCCTAGCCCAAGAGACCCAGTACTTC.

V is TRBV6-6 and J is TRBJ1-2; 7 bases are shared with TRBD1. The V segment lost 5 bases and the J segment 6 bases; nucleotides outside the gene matches: 3. The CDR3 is made up of 12 amino acids. Germline CDR1 and CDR2: MNHNY and SVGAGI (reference sequence). CDR3 sequence reads: CASSPTGNGYTF. In DNA form, the CDR3 reads TGTGCCAGCAGTCCGACAGGGAATGGCTACACCTTC.

The chain carries TRBV9 and TRBJ1-1; possibly TRBD1 for D (5 bases). The CDR3 extends over 13 amino acids. The germline gives CDR1 SGDLS, CDR2 YYNGEE. V was shortened by 4 bases and J by 5 bases, with 12 bases between the two germline ends. The CDR3 here is CASSQLGGTEAFF. The CDR3 nucleotides read TGTGCCAGCAGCCAATTGGGGGGGACTGAAGCTTTCTTT.

V usage is TRBV21-1 and J usage is TRBJ1-1. TRBV21-1 is flagged as a pseudogene. The CDR3 sequence is 15 residues long. Written as DNA, the CDR3 is TGTGCCAGCAGCACGCGGGGGCCCCGAATAGCTCAAGCTTTCTTT. It specifies CASSTRGPRIAQAFF.

The table lists this clone with a count of one. The CDR3 region has the DNA TGTGCCAGCAGCTTAGCGGAAGACGGGGGCTACACCTTC. Translated: CASSLAEDGGYTF. This sequence joins TRBV7-2 and TRBJ1-2; no clear D gene. Deletions cut 0 bases from V and 8 bases from J, with 10 bases between. CDR1 SGHTA and CDR2 FQGNSA come from the germline V gene. CDR3 size: 13 residues.

J is TRBJ1-2 and V is TRBV7-2; tentative D call: TRBD1 (5 bases). V was pared by 0 bases and J by 7 bases, with 15 bases between. CDR1 and CDR2 from the germline V gene are SGHTA and FQGNSA. The CDR3 runs 15 residues. The CDR3 DNA reads TGTGCCAGCAGCTTAGCCCAAGGGGTATTGGGTGGCTACACCTTC. This gives the protein CASSLAQGVLGGYTF. The full variable domain, in which reference TRBV7-2 and TRBJ1-2 provide the parts outside the CDR3, is GAGVSQSPSNKVTEKGKDVELRCDPISGHTALYWYRQSLGQGLEFLIYFQGNSAPDKSGLPSDRFSAERTGGSVSTLTIQRTQQEDSAVYLCASSLAQGVLGGYTFGSGTRLTVV.

The J gene is TRBJ1-1, the V gene TRBV9; D not certain. Germline V CDR1 and CDR2: SGDLS, YYNGEE. The CDR3 runs 13 residues. Trimming stripped 3 bases from V and 5 bases from J, with 11 bases between. CDR3 loop: CASSEEVSTEAFF. The CDR3 region has the DNA TGTGCCAGCAGCGAGGAGGTATCAACTGAAGCTTTCTTT. Drawing the rest from reference TRBV9 and TRBJ1-1, the complete variable domain is DSGVTQTPKHLITATGQRVTLRCSPRSGDLSVYWYQQSLDQGLQFLIQYYNGEERAKGNILERFSAQQFPDLHSELNLSSLELGDSALYFCASSEEVSTEAFFGQGTRLTVV.

This sequence joins TRBV11-2 and TRBJ1-2; a weak D match, TRBD1 (6 bases). V was pared by 5 bases and J by 0 bases, with 16 bases between. Germline V lookup: CDR1 SGHAT, CDR2 FQNNGV. This CDR3 is 16 amino acids long. CDR3 amino acids: CASSLTGLGANYGYTF. The CDR3 coding sequence is TGTGCCAGCAGCCTCACAGGGTTGGGTGCTAACTATGGCTACACCTTC.